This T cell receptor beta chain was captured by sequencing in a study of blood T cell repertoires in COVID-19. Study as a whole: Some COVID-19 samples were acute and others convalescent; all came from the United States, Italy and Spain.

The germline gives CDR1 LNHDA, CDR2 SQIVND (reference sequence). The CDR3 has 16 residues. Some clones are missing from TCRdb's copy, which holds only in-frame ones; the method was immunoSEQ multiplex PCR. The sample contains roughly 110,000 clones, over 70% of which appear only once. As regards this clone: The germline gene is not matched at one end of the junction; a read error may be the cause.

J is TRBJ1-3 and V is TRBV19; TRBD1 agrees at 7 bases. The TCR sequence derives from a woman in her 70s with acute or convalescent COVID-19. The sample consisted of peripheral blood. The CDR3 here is CASNQDRAISENTIYF. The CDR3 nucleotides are TGTGCCAGCAACCAAGACAGGGCCATCTCTGAAAACACCATATATTTT.